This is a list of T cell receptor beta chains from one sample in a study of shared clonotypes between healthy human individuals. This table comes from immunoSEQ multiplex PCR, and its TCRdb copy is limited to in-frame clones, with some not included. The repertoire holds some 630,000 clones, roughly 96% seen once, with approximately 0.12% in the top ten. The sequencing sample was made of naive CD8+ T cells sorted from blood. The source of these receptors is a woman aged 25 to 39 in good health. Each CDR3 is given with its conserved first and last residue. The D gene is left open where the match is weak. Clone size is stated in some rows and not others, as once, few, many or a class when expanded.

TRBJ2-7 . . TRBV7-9 CASSPDYSDTEQYF TGTGCCAGCAGCCCGGACTATAGCGATACCGAGCAGTACTTC
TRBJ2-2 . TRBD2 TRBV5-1 CASSLRLAGTGELFF TGCGCCAGCAGCTTAAGACTAGCGGGAACCGGGGAGCTGTTTTTT
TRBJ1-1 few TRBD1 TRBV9 CASSVEGQVISEAFF TGTGCCAGCAGCGTCGAGGGACAGGTGATTTCTGAAGCTTTCTTT
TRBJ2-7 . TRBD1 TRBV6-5 CASSYSFRTGALEQYF TGTGCCAGCAGTTACTCGTTCAGGACAGGAGCCTTGGAGCAGTACTTC
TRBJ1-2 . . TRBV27 CASSHGALYGYTF TGTGCCAGCAGCCACGGGGCGCTCTATGGCTACACCTTC
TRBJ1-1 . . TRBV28 CASSSGFEAFF TGTGCCAGCAGTTCTGGATTCGAAGCTTTCTTT
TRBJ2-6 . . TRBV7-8 CASRPAASGANVLTF TGTGCCAGCAGACCGGCGGCGTCAGGGGCCAACGTCCTGACTTTC
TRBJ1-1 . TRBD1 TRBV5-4 CASSPTGADTEAFF TGTGCCAGCAGCCCTACAGGGGCGGACACTGAAGCTTTCTTT
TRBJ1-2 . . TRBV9 CASSTGLGPNYGYTF TGTGCCAGCAGCACAGGTCTCGGACCTAACTATGGCTACACCTTC
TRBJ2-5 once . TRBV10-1 CASSEMWEETQYF TGCGCCAGCAGTGAGATGTGGGAAGAGACCCAGTACTTC
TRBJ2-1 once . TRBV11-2 CASSPPGEQFF TGTGCCAGCAGCCCTCCGGGTGAGCAGTTCTTC
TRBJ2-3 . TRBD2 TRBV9 CASSWTSFSSTDTQYF TGTGCCAGCAGCTGGACTAGCTTTTCTAGCACAGATACGCAGTATTTT
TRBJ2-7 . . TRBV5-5 CASSLLSSPERYF TGTGCCAGCAGCTTGCTGAGCAGTCCCGAGCGGTACTTC
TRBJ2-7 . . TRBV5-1 CASSLRGEQYF TGCGCCAGCAGCTTACGGGGCGAGCAGTACTTC
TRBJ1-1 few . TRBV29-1 CSVHLDTEAFF TGCAGCGTACATTTGGACACTGAAGCTTTCTTT
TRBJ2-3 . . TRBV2 CATNEEDSRSTDTQYF TGTGCCACCAATGAAGAAGACAGTAGGAGCACAGATACGCAGTATTTT
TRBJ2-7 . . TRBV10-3 CAISNRDGTPSYEQYF TGTGCCATCAGTAACCGGGACGGAACACCATCCTACGAGCAGTACTTC
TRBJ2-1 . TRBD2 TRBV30 CAWTSGYSYNEQFF TGTGCCTGGACTAGCGGGTACTCCTACAATGAGCAGTTCTTC
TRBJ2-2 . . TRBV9 CASTPTGDSGELFF TGTGCCAGCACCCCCACGGGGGACAGCGGGGAGCTGTTTTTT
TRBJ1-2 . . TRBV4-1 CASSQDISNYGYTF TGCGCCAGCAGCCAAGACATATCTAACTATGGCTACACCTTC
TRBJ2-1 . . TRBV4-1 CASSQLLSYNEQFF TGCGCCAGCAGCCAACTCCTCTCCTACAATGAGCAGTTCTTC
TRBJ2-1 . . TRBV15 CATSSYNYNEQFF TGTGCCACCAGCAGTTATAACTACAATGAGCAGTTCTTC
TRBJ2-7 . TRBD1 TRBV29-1 CSVTGQGYEQYF TGCAGCGTGACCGGACAGGGTTACGAGCAGTACTTC
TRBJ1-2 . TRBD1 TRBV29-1 CSVQAGGWRGYTF TGCAGCGTTCAAGCAGGGGGCTGGCGTGGCTACACCTTC
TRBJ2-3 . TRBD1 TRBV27 CASSLWGQGTDTQYF TGTGCCAGCAGCCTATGGGGACAGGGCACAGATACGCAGTATTTT
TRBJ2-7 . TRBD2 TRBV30 CAWSTLAGGPYEQYF TGTGCCTGGAGTACCCTAGCGGGAGGGCCCTACGAGCAGTACTTC
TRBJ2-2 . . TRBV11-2 CASSSRERDTGELFF TGTGCCAGCAGCTCAAGAGAGAGAGACACCGGGGAGCTGTTTTTT
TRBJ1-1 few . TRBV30 CAWSAGLGGTEAFF TGTGCCTGGAGTGCGGGCCTGGGGGGAACTGAAGCTTTCTTT
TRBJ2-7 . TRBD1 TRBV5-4 CASSLTGGRYEQYF TGTGCCAGCAGCTTAACAGGGGGCCGCTACGAGCAGTACTTC
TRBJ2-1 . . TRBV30 CAWSSQGEQFF TGTGCCTGGAGTTCCCAAGGGGAGCAGTTCTTC
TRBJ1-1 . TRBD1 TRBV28 CASSTGQGNTEAFF TGTGCCAGCAGTACGGGACAGGGTAACACTGAAGCTTTCTTT
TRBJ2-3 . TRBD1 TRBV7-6 CASSTGQGALYGTDTQYF TGTGCCAGCAGCACGGGACAGGGGGCGCTTTATGGCACAGATACGCAGTATTTT
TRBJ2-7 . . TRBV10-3 CAISDNRFSGRAPHPYEQYF TGTGCCATCAGTGATAATCGATTCTCGGGCCGTGCCCCCCACCCCTACGAGCAGTACTTC
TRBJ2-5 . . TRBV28 CASSLWAHWQQQETQYF TGTGCCAGCAGTTTATGGGCCCATTGGCAGCAGCAGGAGACCCAGTACTTC